Here is one TCR beta chain with its context. Its target is not known. In germline, CDR1 is SQVTM, CDR2 ANQGSEA. The CDR3 contains 14 residues. J lost 6 bases, V lost 7 bases, and 13 bases had no gene match. Using its own MiXCR run on the 5' RACE reads, TCRdb lists one record per CDR3 protein. The sample includes about 150,000 distinct CDR3 sequences, around a third seen only once; the top ten take approximately 5.9%. The sample is drawn from a study of CD8 T cells in ankylosing spondylitis. Regarding the study as a whole: Clones that were linked to disease were CD8+ and were relatively rare in peripheral blood. Prior work had noted some motif variants in reactive arthritis blood and synovial fluid.

The specimen sequenced was synovial fluid, either unsorted or a sorted T cell fraction (not recorded which). The gene calls are TRBV29-1 and TRBJ2-3; 7 bases map to TRBD2. The receptor's source is a male donor with ankylosing spondylitis. The CDR3 DNA follows: TGCAGCGGATGTCTAGCGGAACGGGTGGATACGCAGTATTTT. The encoded protein is CSGCLAERVDTQYF.